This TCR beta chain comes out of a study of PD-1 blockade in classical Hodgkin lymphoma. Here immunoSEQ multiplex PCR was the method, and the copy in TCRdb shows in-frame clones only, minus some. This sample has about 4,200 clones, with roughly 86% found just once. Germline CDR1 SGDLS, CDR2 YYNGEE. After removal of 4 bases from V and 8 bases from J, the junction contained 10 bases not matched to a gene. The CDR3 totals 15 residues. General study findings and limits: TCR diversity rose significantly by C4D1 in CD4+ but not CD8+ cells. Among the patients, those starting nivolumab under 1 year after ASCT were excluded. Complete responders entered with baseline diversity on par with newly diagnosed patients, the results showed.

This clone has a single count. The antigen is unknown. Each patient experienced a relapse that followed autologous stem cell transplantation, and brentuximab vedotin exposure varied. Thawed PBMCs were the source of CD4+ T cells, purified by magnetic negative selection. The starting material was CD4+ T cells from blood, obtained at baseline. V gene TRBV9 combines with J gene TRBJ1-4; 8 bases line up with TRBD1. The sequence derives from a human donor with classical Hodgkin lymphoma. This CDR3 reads CASSRRTGRGEKLFF. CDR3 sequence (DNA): TGTGCCAGCAGCAGACGGACAGGGAGAGGGGAAAAACTGTTTTTT.